Following are 31 T cell receptor beta chains from one sample sequenced in a study of OX40 agonist ivuxolimab in advanced cancers. Sequenced by immunoSEQ multiplex PCR; TCRdb stores in-frame clones only, minus some. The table lists about 13,000 clones, approximately 85% of them singletons. The material sequenced was CD4+ or CD8+ T cells sorted from blood, taken in a trial of the OX40 agonist ivuxolimab. All receptors derive from an adult with an advanced solid tumor such as melanoma, head and neck, liver or kidney cancer.

The genes are TRBV19 and TRBJ1-1; no clear D gene. Looked up from germline, CDR1 is LNHDA and CDR2 is SQIVND (reference sequence). This CDR3 is 13 amino acids long. V was pared by 11 bases and J by 4 bases, with 17 bases between. For the CDR3, the DNA is TGTGCCGGAAGCAAGGGCCGGGGCACTGAAGCTTTCTTT. Protein sequence: CAGSKGRGTEAFF.

CDR3: CASSPPGGPSTDTQYF. DNA of the CDR3: TGTGCCAGCAGTCCCCCGGGGGGCCCTAGCACAGATACGCAGTATTTT. V and J are TRBV27 and TRBJ2-3; D may be TRBD2 (7 bases). From germline, CDR1 is MNHEY and CDR2 SMNVEV (reference sequence). There are 16 residues in the CDR3. V was shortened by 5 bases and J by 0 bases, with 15 bases between the two germline ends.

The chain carries TRBV19 and TRBJ1-6; no reliable D call. The CDR3 runs 15 residues. Per the germline V gene, CDR1 is LNHDA and CDR2 is SQIVND (reference sequence). V was pared by 5 bases and J by 6 bases, with 14 bases between. CDR3 sequence: CASSADGVGNSPLHF. The CDR3 region has the DNA TGTGCCAGTAGTGCGGACGGCGTGGGTAATTCACCCCTCCACTTT.

V and J are TRBV5-6 and TRBJ2-5, with D tentatively TRBD2 (6 bases). The V and J ends lost 2 bases and 4 bases respectively, with 15 bases between them. Germline V CDR1 and CDR2: SGHDT, YYEEEE. There are 15 residues in the CDR3. The DNA for the CDR3 is TGTGCCAGCAGCTTCCGGGACTCCCAGGCAGAGACCCAGTACTTC. It codes for CASSFRDSQAETQYF.

V and J are TRBV4-3 and TRBJ2-7; 7 bases fit TRBD1. Unmatched junction bases numbered 19, after V lost 1 base and J lost 4 bases. The germline V gene has CDR1 LGHNA and CDR2 YSLEER. This CDR3 region has 19 residues. The CDR3 sequence is CASSQGYPVARDRLYEQYF. CDR3 nucleotides: TGCGCCAGCAGCCAAGGGTACCCCGTCGCACGGGACAGACTGTACGAGCAGTACTTC.

The rearrangement uses TRBV7-3 and TRBJ2-7; 11 bases are a match to TRBD2. Per the germline V gene, CDR1 is SGHTA and CDR2 is FQGTGA. The CDR3 has 15 amino acids. V gave up 1 base and J gave up 7 bases; unmatched junction bases: 6. The CDR3 bases are TGTGCCAGCAGCTTAAATAGCGGGGGGGCCGCTGAGCAGTACTTC. Residues: CASSLNSGGAAEQYF.

The J gene is TRBJ1-2, the V gene TRBV7-6; maybe TRBD1 (5 bases). CDR3 length: 14 amino acids. V shed 1 base and J shed 4 bases, with 10 bases lying between them. CDR1 SGHVS and CDR2 FNYEAQ come from the germline V gene. The CDR3 nucleotides read TGTGCCAGCAGCTTAGACCCAGGGATCTATGGCTACACCTTC. Amino acids: CASSLDPGIYGYTF.

The rearrangement joins TRBV6-5 to TRBJ2-5; D possibly corresponds to TRBD2 (5 bases). Trimming pared 2 bases from V and 7 bases from J, leaving 8 bases between. The CDR3 is 12 amino acids. From germline, CDR1 is MNHEY and CDR2 SVGAGI. CDR3 in DNA: TGTGCCAGCAGTTACGGTGAGGGGACCCAGTACTTC. Translated, it gives CASSYGEGTQYF.

V is TRBV19 and J is TRBJ2-2, with 9 nucleotides matching TRBD2. Trimming cost V 3 bases and J 7 bases; bases outside gene matches: 12. Germline-derived CDR1 and CDR2 are LNHDA and SQIVND (reference sequence). The CDR3 covers 17 residues. CDR3 nucleotide sequence: TGTGCCAGTAGTATCGGTTGGGCTAGCGGGATGGGCGGGGAGCTGTTTTTT. It encodes CASSIGWASGMGGELFF.

The chain is built from TRBV4-2 and TRBJ2-6; D is possibly TRBD2 (5 bases). The CDR3 loop spans 17 amino acids. Trimming pared 4 bases from V and 1 base from J, leaving 14 bases between. Germline assignment: CDR1 LGHNA and CDR2 YNFKEQ. As DNA, the CDR3 is TGTGCCAGCAGCCTTTCAGAGGCGGGTTCTGGGGCCAACGTCCTGACTTTC. Translating gives CASSLSEAGSGANVLTF.

The gene calls are TRBV4-2 and TRBJ2-3; D not resolved. The CDR3 consists of 13 residues. V lost 4 bases and J 6 bases, leaving 11 bases between the germline ends. Germline V gives CDR1 LGHNA, CDR2 YNFKEQ. The CDR3 region is CASSPPGGDTQYF. The DNA for the CDR3 is TGTGCCAGCAGCCCCCCGGGCGGCGATACGCAGTATTTT.

V is TRBV5-1 and J is TRBJ1-3; D perhaps matches TRBD1 (5 bases). The length of the CDR3 is 13 residues. In germline, CDR1 is SGHRS, CDR2 YFSETQ. The V end lost 4 bases, the J end lost 0 bases, and 5 bases lay between the germline ends. CDR3 amino acids: CASSQGSGNTIYF. The CDR3 region has the DNA TGCGCCAGCAGCCAGGGCTCTGGAAACACCATATATTTT.

The chain is built from TRBV27 and TRBJ2-3; TRBD2 agrees at 12 bases. Germline V gene lookup returns CDR1 MNHEY and CDR2 SMNVEV (reference sequence). V shed 5 bases and J 0 bases; nucleotides not matched to a gene: 9. This CDR3 is 18 amino acids long. The CDR3 reads CASSRLAGEGYSTDTQYF. The CDR3 region has the DNA TGTGCCAGCAGTCGACTAGCGGGAGAGGGCTACAGCACAGATACGCAGTATTTT.

Notes on this clone: The germline gene is not matched at one end of the junction; a read error may be the cause. V gene TRBV27 combines with J gene TRBJ1-2; possibly TRBD1 for D (5 bases). The germline CDR1 and CDR2 sequences are MNHEY and SMNVEV (reference sequence). The CDR3 spans 14 residues. The CDR3 sequence is CASRGTGRDYDYTF. DNA for the CDR3: TGTGCCAGCAGGGGTACGGGACGGGACTATGACTACACCTTC.

This clone was seen a handful of times. The J gene is TRBJ1-1, the V gene TRBV9; 7 positions match TRBD1. Germline V gene lookup returns CDR1 SGDLS and CDR2 YYNGEE. V lost 3 bases and J lost 10; bases outside the gene matches: 9. The CDR3 totals 13 residues. DNA of the CDR3: TGTGCCAGCAGCGGAGGGACAGCCACGAGAGCTTTCTTT. It yields the protein CASSGGTATRAFF.

This clone is medium-sized. This CDR3 is also generated by other DNA sequences in the sample. This rearrangement joins TRBV19 to TRBJ1-5; TRBD1 is a possible D gene (5 bases). The germline gives CDR1 LNHDA, CDR2 SQIVND (reference sequence). V was clipped by 6 bases and J by 1 base, with 13 bases between them. This CDR3 contains 15 residues. CDR3 sequence: CASSLREASNQPQHF. The CDR3 nucleotides are TGTGCCAGTAGCCTCAGGGAGGCCAGCAATCAGCCCCAGCATTTT.

The V call is TRBV7-3, the J call TRBJ2-1; 11 positions match TRBD1. Losses at the gene ends were 4 bases for V and 2 bases for J; bases not matched to a gene: 4. In germline, CDR1 is SGHTA, CDR2 FQGTGA. The CDR3 contains 16 residues. CDR3 amino acids: CASSSGQGVAYNEQFF. CDR3 sequence (DNA): TGTGCCAGCAGCTCGGGACAGGGGGTCGCCTACAATGAGCAGTTCTTC.

The J gene is TRBJ2-5, the V gene TRBV25-1; 10 nucleotides match TRBD1. The length of the CDR3 is 16 residues. V lost 7 bases, J lost 4 bases, and 12 bases stayed unmatched. CDR1 and CDR2 (germline): MGHDK, SYGVNS. This chain's CDR3 is CASTMTGGAALETQYF. CDR3 DNA sequence: TGTGCCAGCACCATGACAGGGGGCGCGGCGCTAGAGACCCAGTACTTC.

The rearrangement joins TRBV5-1 to TRBJ1-1; D is ambiguous. The V gene's germline CDR1 is SGHRS and CDR2 YFSETQ. This CDR3 has 13 residues. Between the trimmed V and J ends, which lost 0 bases and 4 bases, there was a span of 7 bases. CDR3 in amino acids: CASSLVRSTEAFF. The CDR3 nucleotides read TGCGCCAGCAGCTTGGTACGGTCCACTGAAGCTTTCTTT. The variable domain in full, completed from reference TRBV5-1 and TRBJ1-1, reads KAGVTQTPRYLIKTRGQQVTLSCSPISGHRSVSWYQQTPGQGLQFLFEYFSETQRNKGNFPGRFSGRQFSNSRSEMNVSTLELGDSALYLCASSLVRSTEAFFGQGTRLTVV.

This chain uses TRBV6-5 with TRBJ2-3; TRBD2 aligns across 7 bases. CDR1 and CDR2 (germline): MNHEY, SVGAGI. The length of the CDR3 is 14 residues. V lost 6 bases to trimming and J lost 5 bases; unmatched junction nucleotides: 8. CDR3 protein: CASSPDGEGDTQYF. CDR3 DNA sequence: TGTGCCAGCAGCCCCGATGGGGAGGGAGATACGCAGTATTTT.

This clone was observed a few times. The rearrangement uses TRBV7-9 and TRBJ2-2; D may be TRBD1 or TRBD2 (5 bases each). CDR3 size: 16 residues. Trimming cost V 8 bases and J 6 bases, with 22 bases left between them. Per the germline V gene, CDR1 is SEHNR and CDR2 is FQNEAQ (reference sequence). CDR3 region: CASRPQTGGRPGELFF. The CDR3 DNA is TGTGCCAGCCGACCTCAGACTGGGGGTCGTCCCGGGGAGCTGTTTTTT.

J is TRBJ2-3 and V is TRBV6-6; possible D gene TRBD2, 5 bases. Trimming removed 7 bases from V and 6 bases from J, with 8 bases in between. The germline CDR1 and CDR2 sequences are MNHNY and SVGAGI (reference sequence). This CDR3 is 11 amino acids long. The CDR3 DNA follows: TGTGCCAGCATACTAGGGGATACGCAGTATTTT. It encodes CASILGDTQYF.

The rearrangement uses TRBV19 and TRBJ1-1, with TRBD1 matching over 7 bases. V gave up 7 bases and J gave up 1 base; unmatched junction bases: 3. The length of the CDR3 is 13 residues. Germline loops: CDR1 LNHDA, CDR2 SQIVND (reference sequence). CDR3 nucleotide sequence: TGTGCCAGTAATTCAGGGGGGAACACTGAAGCTTTCTTT. Its protein product is CASNSGGNTEAFF.

The rearrangement joins TRBV7-9 to TRBJ2-2; D remains unclear. This CDR3 is 15 amino acids long. Trimming removed 2 bases from V and 2 bases from J, with 9 bases in between. From germline, CDR1 is SEHNR and CDR2 FQNEAQ (reference sequence). The chain's CDR3 is CASSLPDTNTGELFF. CDR3 nucleotides: TGTGCCAGCAGCTTACCAGACACCAACACCGGGGAGCTGTTTTTT.

The J gene is TRBJ1-5, the V gene TRBV19; D might be TRBD1 (6 bases). The CDR3 totals 16 residues. V lost 8 bases and J lost 1, with 18 bases in between. Per the germline V gene, CDR1 is LNHDA and CDR2 is SQIVND (reference sequence). CDR3 nucleotide sequence: TGTGCCAGTGAGGAGTTATCGGGGACAAGCAATCAGCCCCAGCATTTT. It codes for CASEELSGTSNQPQHF. Supplemented by reference TRBV19 and TRBJ1-5, the full variable domain reads DGGITQSPKYLFRKEGQNVTLSCEQNLNHDAMYWYRQDPGQGLRLIYYSQIVNDFQKGDIAEGYSVSREKKESFPLTVTSAQKNPTAFYLCASEELSGTSNQPQHFGDGTRLSIL.

This rearrangement joins TRBV5-1 to TRBJ2-7, with 11 bases lining up with TRBD2. This CDR3 contains 15 residues. Germline CDR1 and CDR2: SGHRS and YFSETQ. The V and J ends lost 5 bases and 1 base, in that order; junction bases with no gene match: 5. CDR3 loop: CASRQTSGSSYEQYF. CDR3 DNA: TGCGCCAGCAGACAAACTAGCGGGAGTTCCTACGAGCAGTACTTC.

The rearrangement links TRBV6-5 to TRBJ2-7; TRBD2 agrees at 7 bases. This CDR3 contains 13 residues. J was trimmed by 11 bases and V by 6 bases; bases with no gene match: 13. Germline-derived CDR1 and CDR2 are MNHEY and SVGAGI. The CDR3 region is CASSRGLFDVEYF. The CDR3 DNA reads as TGTGCCAGCAGCCGGGGACTATTCGACGTGGAGTACTTC.

The chain recombines TRBV21-1 with TRBJ2-1; the DNA was not used to check the table's D call, TRBD1. TRBV21-1 is tagged as a pseudogene. This CDR3 region has 12 residues. CDR3 region: CASSTRGNEQFF. The CDR3 nucleotides read TGTGCCAGCAGCACTAGGGGCAATGAGCAGTTCTTC.

V gene TRBV9 combines with J gene TRBJ2-1, with 7 bases aligning to TRBD1. The CDR3 is made up of 15 amino acids. After removal of 3 bases from V and 2 bases from J, the junction contained 5 bases not matched to a gene. The V gene's germline CDR1 is SGDLS and CDR2 YYNGEE. The CDR3 nucleotides are TGTGCCAGCAGCGCATGGGACAGTGCCTACAATGAGCAGTTCTTC. Its translation is CASSAWDSAYNEQFF.

The chain joins TRBV11-1 to TRBJ2-1; D is ambiguous. The V end lost 3 bases, the J end lost 12 bases, and 21 bases lay between the germline ends. CDR1 is SGHAT, CDR2 FQDESV, per germline (reference sequence). The CDR3 totals 15 residues. CDR3 sequence (DNA): TGTGCCAGCAGCTTCTCGGGCAGGAAGGATGTCGGGCAGTTCTTC. As protein: CASSFSGRKDVGQFF.

As DNA, the CDR3 is TGTGCCAGCAGTAGTCCCTCGACAGGGGTTGAAAAACTGTTTTTT. Translating gives CASSSPSTGVEKLFF. The rearrangement links TRBV28 to TRBJ1-4; TRBD1 aligns across 8 bases. Germline assignment: CDR1 MDHEN and CDR2 SYDVKM. The junction had 9 bases not matched to a gene; V was cut back by 5 bases and J by 7 bases. This CDR3 is built from 15 residues.